This TCR beta chain was sequenced for a study of T cell changes during pregnancy in multiple sclerosis. V was trimmed by 5 bases and J by 0 bases, leaving 13 bases between them. Germline CDR1 and CDR2: SGHVS and FNYEAQ. The length of the CDR3 is 15 residues. TCRdb's table, derived via immunoSEQ multiplex PCR, lists solely in-frame clones and lacks some. Altogether some 49,000 clones are present, under 95% being singletons, with the ten largest covering 2.5% to 3%. The V and J genes are TRBV7-6 and TRBJ1-1; possible D gene TRBD1, 5 bases. The sample in question was CD8+ T cells from peripheral blood mononuclear cells, obtained in the second trimester of pregnancy. This TCR came from a female donor with multiple sclerosis, enrolled in a pregnancy study. Here the CDR3 reads CASSPYQGLNTEAFF. Written as DNA, the CDR3 is TGTGCCAGCAGCCCCTACCAGGGTTTGAACACTGAAGCTTTCTTT.